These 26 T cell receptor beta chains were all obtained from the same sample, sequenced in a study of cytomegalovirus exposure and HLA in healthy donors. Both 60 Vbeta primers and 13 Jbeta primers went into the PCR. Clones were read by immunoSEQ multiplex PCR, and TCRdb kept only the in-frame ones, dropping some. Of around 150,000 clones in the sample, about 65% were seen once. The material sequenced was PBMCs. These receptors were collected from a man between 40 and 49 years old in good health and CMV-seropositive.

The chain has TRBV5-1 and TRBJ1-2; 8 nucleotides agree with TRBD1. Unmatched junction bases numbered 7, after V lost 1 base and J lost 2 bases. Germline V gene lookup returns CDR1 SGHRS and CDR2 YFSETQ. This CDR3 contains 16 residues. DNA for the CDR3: TGCGCCAGCAGCTTGACTACCGGGACAGGCAACTATGGCTACACCTTC. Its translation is CASSLTTGTGNYGYTF.

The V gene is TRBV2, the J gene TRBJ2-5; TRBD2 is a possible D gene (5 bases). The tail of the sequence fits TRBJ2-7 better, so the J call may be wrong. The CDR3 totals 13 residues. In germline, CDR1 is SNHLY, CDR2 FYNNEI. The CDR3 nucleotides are TGTGCCAGCAGTGAATGGCGGGCCTACGAGCAGTACTTC. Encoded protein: CASSEWRAYEQYF.

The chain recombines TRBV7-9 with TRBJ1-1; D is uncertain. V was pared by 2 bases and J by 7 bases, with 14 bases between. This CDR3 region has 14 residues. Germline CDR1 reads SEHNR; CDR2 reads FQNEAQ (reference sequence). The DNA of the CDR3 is TGTGCCAGCAGCTTACAATTCTTACAGAGTGAAGCTTTCTTT. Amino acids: CASSLQFLQSEAFF.

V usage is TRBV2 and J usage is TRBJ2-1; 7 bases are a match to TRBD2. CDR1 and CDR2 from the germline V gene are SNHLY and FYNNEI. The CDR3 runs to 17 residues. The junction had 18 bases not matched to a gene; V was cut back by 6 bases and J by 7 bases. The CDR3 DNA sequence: TGTGCCAGCAGGGCCCCTCGTCAGCGGGGCCCCATGAATGAGCAGTTCTTC. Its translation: CASRAPRQRGPMNEQFF.

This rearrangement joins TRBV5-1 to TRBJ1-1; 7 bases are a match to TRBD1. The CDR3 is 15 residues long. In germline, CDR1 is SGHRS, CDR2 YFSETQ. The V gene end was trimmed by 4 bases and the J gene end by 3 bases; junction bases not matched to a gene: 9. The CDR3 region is CASSQRQGRDTEAFF. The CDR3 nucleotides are TGCGCCAGCAGCCAACGACAGGGAAGGGACACTGAAGCTTTCTTT.

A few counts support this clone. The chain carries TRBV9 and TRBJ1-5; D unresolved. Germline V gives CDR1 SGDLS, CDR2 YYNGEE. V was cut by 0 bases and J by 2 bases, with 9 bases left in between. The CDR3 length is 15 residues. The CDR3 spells CASSVGAFGNQPQHF. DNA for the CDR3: TGTGCCAGCAGCGTAGGGGCTTTTGGCAATCAGCCCCAGCATTTT.

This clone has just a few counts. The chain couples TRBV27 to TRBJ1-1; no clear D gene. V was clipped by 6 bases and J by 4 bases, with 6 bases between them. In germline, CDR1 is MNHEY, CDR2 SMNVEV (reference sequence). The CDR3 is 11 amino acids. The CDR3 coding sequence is TGTGCCAGCAGGTCAGGCACTGAAGCTTTCTTT. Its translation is CASRSGTEAFF.

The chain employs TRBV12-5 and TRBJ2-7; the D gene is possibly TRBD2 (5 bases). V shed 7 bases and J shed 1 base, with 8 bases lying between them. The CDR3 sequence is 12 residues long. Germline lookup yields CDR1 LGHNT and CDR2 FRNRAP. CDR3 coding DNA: TGTGCTAGTGCGGGCGGGTCCTACGAGCAGTACTTC. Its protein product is CASAGGSYEQYF.

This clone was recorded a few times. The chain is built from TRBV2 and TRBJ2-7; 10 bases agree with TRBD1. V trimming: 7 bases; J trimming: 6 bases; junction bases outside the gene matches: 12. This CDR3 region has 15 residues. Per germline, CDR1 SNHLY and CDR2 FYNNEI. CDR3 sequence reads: CASTTTGQGIGEQYF. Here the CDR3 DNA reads TGTGCCAGCACCACCACGGGACAGGGGATAGGCGAGCAGTACTTC.

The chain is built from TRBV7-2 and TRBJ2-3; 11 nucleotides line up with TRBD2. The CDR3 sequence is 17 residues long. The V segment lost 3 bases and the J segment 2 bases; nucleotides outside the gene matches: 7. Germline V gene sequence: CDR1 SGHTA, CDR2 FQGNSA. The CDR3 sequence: CASSLVLAGALTDTQYF. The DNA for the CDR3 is TGTGCCAGCAGCTTGGTACTAGCGGGGGCCCTCACAGATACGCAGTATTTT.

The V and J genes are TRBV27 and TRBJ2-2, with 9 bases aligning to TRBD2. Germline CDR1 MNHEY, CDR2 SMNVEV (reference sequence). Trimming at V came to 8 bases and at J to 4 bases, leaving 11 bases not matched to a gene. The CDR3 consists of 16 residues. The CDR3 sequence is CASVSLAGFFTGELFF. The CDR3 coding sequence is TGTGCCAGCGTTTCGCTAGCGGGGTTTTTCACCGGGGAGCTGTTTTTT.

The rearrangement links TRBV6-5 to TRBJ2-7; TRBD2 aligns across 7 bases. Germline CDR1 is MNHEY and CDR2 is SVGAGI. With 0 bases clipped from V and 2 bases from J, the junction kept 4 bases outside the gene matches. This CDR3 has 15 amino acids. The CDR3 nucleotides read TGTGCCAGCAGTTACTCGGGAGGGACCGCCTACGAGCAGTACTTC. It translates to CASSYSGGTAYEQYF.

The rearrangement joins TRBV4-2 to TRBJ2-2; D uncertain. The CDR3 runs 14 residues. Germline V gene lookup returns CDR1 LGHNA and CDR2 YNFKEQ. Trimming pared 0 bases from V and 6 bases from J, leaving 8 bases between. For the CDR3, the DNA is TGTGCCAGCAGCCAAGATCCCAATGCCGGGGAGCTGTTTTTT. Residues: CASSQDPNAGELFF.

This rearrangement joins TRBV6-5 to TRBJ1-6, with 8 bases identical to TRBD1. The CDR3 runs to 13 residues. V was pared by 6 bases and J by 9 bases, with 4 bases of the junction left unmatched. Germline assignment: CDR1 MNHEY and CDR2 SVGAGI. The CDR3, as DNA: TGTGCCAGCAGACAGGGGGGGGGTTCACCCCTCCACTTT. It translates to CASRQGGGSPLHF.

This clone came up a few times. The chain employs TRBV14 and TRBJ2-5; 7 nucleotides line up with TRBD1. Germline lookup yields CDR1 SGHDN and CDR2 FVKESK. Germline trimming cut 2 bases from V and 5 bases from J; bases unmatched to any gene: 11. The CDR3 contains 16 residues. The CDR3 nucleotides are TGTGCCAGCAGCCAATACGGAGTAGGGGGCCGGGAGACCCAGTACTTC. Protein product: CASSQYGVGGRETQYF.

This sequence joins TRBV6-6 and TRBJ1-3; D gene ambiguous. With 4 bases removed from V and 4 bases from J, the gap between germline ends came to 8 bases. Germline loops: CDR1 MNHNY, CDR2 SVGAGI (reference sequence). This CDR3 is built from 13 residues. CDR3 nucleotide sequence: TGTGCCAGCAGTTCTACCGTGGGAAACACCATATATTTT. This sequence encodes CASSSTVGNTIYF.

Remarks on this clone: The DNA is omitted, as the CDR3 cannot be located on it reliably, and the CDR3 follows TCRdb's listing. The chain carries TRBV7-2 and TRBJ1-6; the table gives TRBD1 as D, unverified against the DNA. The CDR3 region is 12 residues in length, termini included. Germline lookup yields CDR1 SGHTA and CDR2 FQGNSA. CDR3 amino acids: CASSTSTLTLHF.

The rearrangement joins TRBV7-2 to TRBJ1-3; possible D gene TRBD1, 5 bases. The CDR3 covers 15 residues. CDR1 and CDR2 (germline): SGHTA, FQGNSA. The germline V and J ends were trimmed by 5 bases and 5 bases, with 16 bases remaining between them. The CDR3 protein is CASSKGGAHRNTIYF. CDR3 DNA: TGTGCCAGCAGCAAAGGCGGGGCACATAGAAACACCATATATTTT. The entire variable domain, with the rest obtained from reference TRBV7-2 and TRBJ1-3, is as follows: GAGVSQSPSNKVTEKGKDVELRCDPISGHTALYWYRQSLGQGLEFLIYFQGNSAPDKSGLPSDRFSAERTGGSVSTLTIQRTQQEDSAVYLCASSKGGAHRNTIYFGEGSWLTVV.

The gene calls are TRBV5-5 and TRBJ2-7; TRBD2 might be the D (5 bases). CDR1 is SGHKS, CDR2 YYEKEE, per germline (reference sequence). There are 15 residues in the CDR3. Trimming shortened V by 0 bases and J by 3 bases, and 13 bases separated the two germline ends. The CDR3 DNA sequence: TGTGCCAGCAGCTTGGCCGTGGGAGACATCTACGAGCAGTACTTC. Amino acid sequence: CASSLAVGDIYEQYF. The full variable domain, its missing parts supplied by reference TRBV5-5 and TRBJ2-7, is DAGVTQSPTHLIKTRGQQVTLRCSPISGHKSVSWYQQVLGQGPQFIFQYYEKEERGRGNFPDRFSARQFPNYSSELNVNALLLGDSALYLCASSLAVGDIYEQYFGPGTRLTVT.

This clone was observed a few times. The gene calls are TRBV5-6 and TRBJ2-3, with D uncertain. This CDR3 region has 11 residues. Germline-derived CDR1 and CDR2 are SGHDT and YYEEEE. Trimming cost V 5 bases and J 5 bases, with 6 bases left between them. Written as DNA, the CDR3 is TGTGCCAGCAGTTTCGGAGATACGCAGTATTTT. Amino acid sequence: CASSFGDTQYF.

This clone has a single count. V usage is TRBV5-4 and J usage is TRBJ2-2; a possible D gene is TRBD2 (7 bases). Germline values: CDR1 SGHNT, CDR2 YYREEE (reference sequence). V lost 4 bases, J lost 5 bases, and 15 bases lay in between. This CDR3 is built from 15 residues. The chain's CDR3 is CASSLLQGLTGELFF. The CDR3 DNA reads TGTGCCAGCAGCCTTTTACAGGGACTAACCGGGGAGCTGTTTTTT.

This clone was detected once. The CDR3 bases are TGTGCCACCCAACAGGGGGCGAGCGAGCAGTACTTC. It codes for CATQQGASEQYF. The chain links TRBV2 to TRBJ2-7; TRBD1 matches at 9 bases. The V gene's germline CDR1 is SNHLY and CDR2 FYNNEI. This CDR3 comprises 12 residues. Losses at the gene ends were 10 bases for V and 6 bases for J; bases not matched to a gene: 7.

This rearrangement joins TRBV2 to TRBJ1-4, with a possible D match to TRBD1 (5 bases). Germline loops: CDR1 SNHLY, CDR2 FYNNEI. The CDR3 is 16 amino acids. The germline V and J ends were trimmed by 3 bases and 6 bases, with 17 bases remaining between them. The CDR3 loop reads CASSDSRTSRDEKLFF. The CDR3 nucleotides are TGTGCCAGCAGTGACTCACGGACATCGAGAGATGAAAAACTGTTTTTT.

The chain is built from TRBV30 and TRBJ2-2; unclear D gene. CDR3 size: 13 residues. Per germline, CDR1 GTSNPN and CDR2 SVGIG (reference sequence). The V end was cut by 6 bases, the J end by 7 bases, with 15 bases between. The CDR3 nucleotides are TGTGCCTGCAGACTTTACATGGACGGGGAGCTGTTTTTT. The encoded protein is CACRLYMDGELFF.

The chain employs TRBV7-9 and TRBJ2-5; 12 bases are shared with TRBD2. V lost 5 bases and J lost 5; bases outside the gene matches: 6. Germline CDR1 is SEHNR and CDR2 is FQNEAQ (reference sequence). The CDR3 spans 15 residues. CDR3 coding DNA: TGTGCCAGCAGCCTCCTAGCGGGGGGGTCTGAGACCCAGTACTTC. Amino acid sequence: CASSLLAGGSETQYF.

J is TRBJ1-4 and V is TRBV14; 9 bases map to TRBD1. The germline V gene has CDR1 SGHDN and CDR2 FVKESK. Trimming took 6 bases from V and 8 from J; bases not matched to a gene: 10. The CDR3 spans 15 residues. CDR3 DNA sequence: TGTGCCAGCAGTCCAACCGGGACAGGGAGGGAAAAACTGTTTTTT. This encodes CASSPTGTGREKLFF.